The sequence of this T cell receptor beta chain was determined in a study of blood T cell repertoires in COVID-19 (dated by TCRdb to 2020 to 2022). About the investigation overall: Collaborator samples came from the United States, Italy and Spain and covered acute and convalescent phases of COVID-19. The material from the prospective study consisted of cDNA or gDNA derived from T cells, B-cell-depleted T cells, or PBMCs. The dataset comprised deeply sampled blood TCRbeta repertoires from subjects exposed to, actively infected with, or recovered from COVID-19. The repertoires were released in a freely available public database intended as a resource for research on the immune response to SARS-CoV-2. Samples were obtained from the ongoing ImmuneRACE study (first 160 participants) and from 1,254 subjects provided by 6 global collaborators. Sample metadata almost always included a de-identified subject ID, COVID-19 status, age in years and sex. Where HLA class I and class II types were available, the types were taken from metadata supplied by the sample provider, not from assay-based typing.

The paper as a whole reports these results and caveats: The amount of clinical and demographic metadata varied by source and participant and was provided uncurated.

The CDR3 has 14 amino acids, counting the end cysteine and phenylalanine. The entry retains the CDR3 DNA only, 42 bases that are in frame from base 1. The germline V gene (reference sequence) gives CDR1 as MNHEY and CDR2 as SMNVEV. After removal of 6 bases from V and 0 bases from J, the junction retains 4 bases not matched to a gene. TCRbeta CDR3 regions were amplified from genomic DNA using the immunoSEQ Assay, a bias-controlled multiplex PCR. In the source study's methods: Nucleated cell counts per sample were estimated from amplification of reference gene primers within the assay. To quantify the absolute abundance of each unique TCRbeta CDR3 rearrangement, sequence reads were collapsed and filtered. For each sample, productive Simpson clonality was calculated by taking the square root of Simpson's diversity index across productive rearrangements. As stored in TCRdb, this immuneACCESS dataset retains in-frame rearrangements with V and J assigned. A fraction of the clones does not appear; measured against another copy, unresolved V genes explain less than half of the discrepancy, and the remainder lacks a known reason. V and J calls and clone size are those listed in that table; D and trimming were worked out from the DNA. A total of 150,000 or so clones appear in this sample, about 85% of them only once. Roughly 0.95% of the sample rests with the top ten.

This clone has more than one count but fewer than ten. It lacks a known antigen. Qualities for individual bases were not recorded, and no much larger clone is one base off. Whole blood was collected in K2EDTA tubes by collaborating institutions according to the institutions' own protocols. For TCRbeta analysis, collaborators shipped samples as frozen whole blood, isolated PBMCs, or DNA extracted from either of those sample types. Sequencing was performed on peripheral blood. This sequence was found in a man aged 18 to 30 with acute or convalescent COVID-19. Recombination joined TRBV27 with TRBJ1-1; a stretch of 7 junction bases matches TRBD1. The CDR3: CASRTGVVNTEAFF. The DNA reads TGTGCCAGCAGAACAGGGGTGGTGAACACTGAAGCTTTCTTT.